Listed below are T cell receptor beta chains from one sample, sequenced in a study of blood T cell repertoires in COVID-19. Here immunoSEQ multiplex PCR was the method, and the copy in TCRdb shows in-frame clones only, minus some. Altogether about 140,000 clones are present, around 90% being singletons, with the ten largest covering 0.8% to 0.95%. Sequencing used peripheral blood. The receptors shown here come from a woman aged 45-65 years with acute or convalescent COVID-19. The CDR3 runs from the conserved cysteine through the conserved F or W. A D gene is named only where the DNA matches it firmly. Clone size is not always given. Where it is, it says once, few, many or a class for expanded clones.

abundance	v_gene	d_gene	j_gene	CDR3aa	CDR3nt
once	TRBV25-1	.	TRBJ1-2	CASSATGLPNYGYTF	TGTGCCAGCAGTGCAACAGGGCTACCGAACTATGGCTACACCTTC
.	TRBV18	.	TRBJ2-3	CASSVVGGYTDTQYF	TGTGCCAGCTCAGTGGTAGGGGGATACACAGATACGCAGTATTTT
.	TRBV19	TRBD2	TRBJ2-7	CASSTGTSGAYEQYF	TGTGCCAGTAGTACTGGGACTAGCGGGGCCTACGAGCAGTACTTC
.	TRBV21-1	.	TRBJ1-2	CASSKEEQGASYTF	TGTGCCAGCAGCAAAGAGGAACAGGGGGCAAGCTACACCTTC
.	TRBV7-3	TRBD1	TRBJ2-2	CASSSPTGGANTGELFF	TGTGCCAGCAGCTCCCCGACAGGGGGCGCGAACACCGGGGAGCTGTTTTTT
once	TRBV7-8	.	TRBJ2-7	CASSLEHRGTTYEQYF	TGTGCCAGCAGCTTAGAGCACAGGGGGACTACCTACGAGCAGTACTTC
.	TRBV11-1	.	TRBJ1-1	CVSSLDAGNTEAFF	TGTGTCAGCAGCTTAGATGCAGGGAACACTGAAGCTTTCTTT
.	TRBV5-1	TRBD1	TRBJ2-5	CASSLETGDLGETQYF	TGCGCCAGCAGCTTGGAGACAGGGGACTTAGGGGAGACCCAGTACTTC
.	TRBV27	TRBD1	TRBJ1-1	CASSPRTGVNTEAFF	TGTGCCAGCAGCCCAAGGACAGGGGTGAACACTGAAGCTTTCTTT
.	TRBV19	.	TRBJ2-7	CASSIGLDSFTYEQYF	TGTGCCAGTAGTATCGGACTGGACTCCTTCACCTACGAGCAGTACTTC
.	TRBV10-3	TRBD1	TRBJ2-1	CAISLGQGVNNEQFF	TGTGCCATCAGTCTAGGACAGGGGGTAAACAATGAGCAGTTCTTC
once	TRBV12-5	TRBD1	TRBJ2-3	CASGPATGALDTQYF	TGTGCTAGTGGTCCGGCGACAGGGGCTTTGGATACGCAGTATTTT
.	TRBV5-1	TRBD1	TRBJ1-4	CASSLGPGGATNEKLFF	TGCGCCAGCAGCTTGGGTCCAGGGGGCGCAACTAATGAAAAACTGTTTTTT
.	TRBV21-1	.	TRBJ1-1	CASSKEPVEAFF	TGTGCCAGCAGCAAAGAACCAGTCGAAGCTTTCTTT
few	TRBV6-6	TRBD2	TRBJ2-2	CASSYGGRNTGELFF	TGTGCCAGCAGTTACGGCGGGAGGAACACCGGGGAGCTGTTTTTT
.	TRBV20-1	.	TRBJ1-1	CSASEGRTEAFF	TGCAGTGCTAGTGAGGGGAGGACTGAAGCTTTCTTT
.	TRBV6-5	TRBD1	TRBJ2-1	CASRITRTGYNEQFF	TGTGCCAGCAGAATAACCAGGACAGGATACAATGAGCAGTTCTTC
.	TRBV19	.	TRBJ2-7	CASSVQGEGGEQYF	TGTGCCAGTAGCGTCCAGGGCGAAGGGGGAGAGCAGTACTTC
.	TRBV28	TRBD1	TRBJ1-2	CASSLRRQGAQGYTF	TGTGCCAGCAGTTTAAGGAGACAGGGGGCGCAGGGCTACACCTTC
.	TRBV11-3	.	TRBJ2-7	CASSSDSTRACYEQYF	TGTGCCAGCAGCTCGGACTCAACACGAGCTTGCTACGAGCAGTACTTC
.	TRBV6-5	TRBD1	TRBJ2-5	CASRTGPASETQYF	TGTGCCAGCAGGACAGGGCCGGCTTCGGAGACCCAGTACTTC
.	TRBV30	TRBD1	TRBJ1-3	CALGQAGGNTIYF	TGTGCCCTTGGACAGGCGGGCGGAAACACCATATATTTT
.	TRBV19	TRBD2	TRBJ2-7	CASSIRLSGRPHEQYF	TGTGCCAGTAGTATACGTTTGAGCGGGAGACCCCACGAGCAGTACTTC
.	TRBV7-2	.	TRBJ1-4	CASSLEGATNEKLFF	TGTGCCAGCAGCTTAGAAGGGGCCACTAATGAAAAACTGTTTTTT
.	TRBV4-1	.	TRBJ2-7	CASSQQSRSEQYF	TGCGCCAGCAGCCAACAAAGCCGAAGCGAGCAGTACTTC